These 22 T cell receptor beta chains came from one sample sequenced in a study of OX40 agonist ivuxolimab in advanced cancers. Libraries were prepared through the immunoSEQ multiplex PCR assay. TCRdb provides this immuneACCESS table in a form limited to in-frame rearrangements. Some clones are lacking; in checked studies, under half of them reflect an unresolved V gene, and why the rest are absent is not known. The sample table shows some 70,000 clones, and 65% to 90% are seen once. The top ten hold about 0.7% of the sample. Sequencing was performed on CD4+ or CD8+ T cells sorted from blood, taken in a trial of the OX40 agonist ivuxolimab. These receptors were collected from an adult with an advanced solid tumor such as melanoma, head and neck, liver or kidney cancer.

The genes are TRBV4-3 and TRBJ2-3; 15 bases match TRBD2. From germline, CDR1 is LGHNA and CDR2 YSLEER. The length of the CDR3 is 18 residues. V was clipped by 10 bases and J by 1 base; unmatched bases: 12. CDR3 nucleotide sequence: TGCGCCAAGGGGGGACTAGCGGGAGGTGATCGGGGCACAGATACGCAGTATTTT. Encoded protein: CAKGGLAGGDRGTDTQYF.

This chain uses TRBV7-2 with TRBJ1-5; TRBD1 matches at 8 bases. After removal of 6 bases from V and 4 bases from J, the junction contained 8 bases not matched to a gene. This CDR3 is 15 amino acids long. In germline, CDR1 is SGHTA, CDR2 FQGNSA. In nucleotides, the CDR3 is TGTGCCAGCAGTTATGACAGGGGCCCAAATCAGCCCCAGCATTTT. Amino acids: CASSYDRGPNQPQHF. The entire variable domain, with the rest obtained from reference TRBV7-2 and TRBJ1-5, is as follows: GAGVSQSPSNKVTEKGKDVELRCDPISGHTALYWYRQSLGQGLEFLIYFQGNSAPDKSGLPSDRFSAERTGGSVSTLTIQRTQQEDSAVYLCASSYDRGPNQPQHFGDGTRLSIL.

This chain uses TRBV7-6 with TRBJ2-1; D is possibly TRBD1 (9 bases). Trimming removed 4 bases from V and 7 bases from J, with 20 bases in between. CDR3 length equals 16 residues. Germline values: CDR1 SGHVS, CDR2 FNYEAQ. As DNA, the CDR3 is TGTGCCAGCAGCTCCCGGCGGGGGGACAGGGCAAATGAGCAGTTCTTC. Residues: CASSSRRGDRANEQFF.

The V and J genes are TRBV7-2 and TRBJ2-3; 10 bases agree with TRBD2. The CDR3 has 18 residues. V dropped 0 bases and J dropped 2; count of bases not matched to a gene: 8. The germline CDR1 and CDR2 sequences are SGHTA and FQGNSA. The DNA for the CDR3 is TGTGCCAGCAGCTTAGCTCAAAGCGGGGGGGGCTACACAGATACGCAGTATTTT. It is translated as CASSLAQSGGGYTDTQYF. The full variable domain, with the rest looked up from reference TRBV7-2 and TRBJ2-3, is GAGVSQSPSNKVTEKGKDVELRCDPISGHTALYWYRQSLGQGLEFLIYFQGNSAPDKSGLPSDRFSAERTGGSVSTLTIQRTQQEDSAVYLCASSLAQSGGGYTDTQYFGPGTRLTVL.

In this sample, this clone turned up a few times. The genes are TRBV18 and TRBJ2-7; TRBD1 matches at 7 bases. There are 17 residues in the CDR3. V lost 3 bases, J lost 0 bases, and 11 bases stayed unmatched. Germline V gene lookup returns CDR1 KGHSH and CDR2 LQKENI. CDR3 loop: CASSPMMTGISSYEQYF. The CDR3 DNA reads TGTGCCAGCTCACCTATGATGACAGGGATCAGCTCCTACGAGCAGTACTTC.

The chain links TRBV10-3 to TRBJ2-7, with TRBD1 matching 8 bases. The J segment lost 5 bases and the V segment lost 1 base, leaving 7 bases of the junction unmatched. Germline values: CDR1 ENHRY, CDR2 SYGVKD. This CDR3 spans 15 amino acids. The CDR3 bases are TGTGCCATCAGTGAGTTGCAGGGGGCGAGGAACGAGCAGTACTTC. This encodes CAISELQGARNEQYF.

This sequence joins TRBV7-9 and TRBJ1-3; possible D gene TRBD1, 5 bases. Germline V gene data show CDR1 as SEHNR and CDR2 as FQNEAQ (reference sequence). This CDR3 has 15 residues. The V end was cut by 4 bases, the J end by 0 bases, with 10 bases between. For the CDR3, the DNA is TGTGCCAGCAGCTCGATGGGGACCTCTGGAAACACCATATATTTT. It translates to CASSSMGTSGNTIYF.

This clone has only a few counts. J is TRBJ2-2 and V is TRBV5-1, with D perhaps assigned TRBD1 or TRBD2 (6 bases each). Looked up from germline, CDR1 is SGHRS and CDR2 is YFSETQ. CDR3 size: 18 residues. Trimming removed 4 bases at V and 8 bases at J, with 27 bases between. The CDR3 DNA sequence: TGCGCCAGCAGCCCGACGTTCGGGCTACAGGGAGGTAGAGGGGAGCTGTTTTTT. Translated: CASSPTFGLQGGRGELFF.

The J gene is TRBJ2-1, the V gene TRBV9, with no clear D. Trimming removed 2 bases from V and 8 bases from J, with 11 bases in between. The CDR3 covers 13 residues. The germline gives CDR1 SGDLS, CDR2 YYNGEE. CDR3 nucleotides: TGTGCCAGCAGCGTTTCCGGTGGGGATGAGCAGTTCTTC. Protein: CASSVSGGDEQFF. Full variable domain (remainder filled in from reference TRBV9 and TRBJ2-1): DSGVTQTPKHLITATGQRVTLRCSPRSGDLSVYWYQQSLDQGLQFLIQYYNGEERAKGNILERFSAQQFPDLHSELNLSSLELGDSALYFCASSVSGGDEQFFGPGTRLTVL.

This clone was seen only a few times. The V gene is TRBV30, the J gene TRBJ1-1; D is unclear. Trimming took 5 bases from V and 1 from J, leaving 5 bases between them. Germline CDR1 GTSNPN, CDR2 SVGIG (reference sequence). The CDR3 runs to 11 residues. As DNA, the CDR3 is TGTGCCTGGGCTAAGAACACTGAAGCTTTCTTT. Its translation: CAWAKNTEAFF.

CDR3 sequence: CASRTGTSGPGANVLTF. The CDR3 DNA sequence: TGTGCCAGCAGGACCGGGACATCCGGCCCTGGGGCCAACGTCCTGACTTTC. The rearrangement joins TRBV2 to TRBJ2-6; possibly TRBD1 for D (6 bases). Per germline, CDR1 SNHLY and CDR2 FYNNEI. CDR3 length equals 17 residues. V was clipped by 6 bases and J by 2 bases, with 17 bases between them.

In this sample, this clone turned up once. The chain employs TRBV6-5 and TRBJ1-6, with 11 positions matching TRBD1. CDR1 is MNHEY, CDR2 SVGAGI, per germline. The junction had 8 bases not matched to a gene; V was cut back by 6 bases and J by 10 bases. There are 15 residues in the CDR3. DNA of the CDR3: TGTGCCAGCAGACCGGACAGGGGGCGAGGGTCACCCCTCCACTTT. This translates into CASRPDRGRGSPLHF.

The rearrangement joins TRBV6-5 to TRBJ2-2; 10 bases align to TRBD1. The CDR3 has 15 residues. Germline V gives CDR1 MNHEY, CDR2 SVGAGI. V was pared by 0 bases and J by 7 bases, with 2 bases of the junction left unmatched. CDR3 amino acids: CASSYSWTGGGELFF. The CDR3 nucleotides are TGTGCCAGCAGTTACTCGTGGACAGGGGGCGGGGAGCTGTTTTTT.

V usage is TRBV4-3 and J usage is TRBJ1-6, with TRBD1 identical over 8 bases. Per the germline V gene, CDR1 is LGHNA and CDR2 is YSLEER. This CDR3 has 16 amino acids. V shed 1 base, J shed 10 bases, and the junction held 9 bases outside the gene matches. CDR3 sequence (DNA): TGCGCCAGCAGCCAAGGCTCGGACAGGGTTAAATCACCCCTCCACTTT. It specifies CASSQGSDRVKSPLHF.

V usage is TRBV19 and J usage is TRBJ2-3; D gene ambiguous. Germline lookup yields CDR1 LNHDA and CDR2 SQIVND (reference sequence). Trimming took 5 bases from V and 6 from J, leaving 12 bases between them. This CDR3 region has 13 residues. Written as DNA, the CDR3 is TGTGCCAGTAGTGTAAGGTTCATGGATACGCAGTATTTT. This encodes CASSVRFMDTQYF.

The J gene is TRBJ2-1, the V gene TRBV11-2, with TRBD1 identical over 7 bases. Germline values: CDR1 SGHAT, CDR2 FQNNGV. With 5 bases clipped from V and 5 bases from J, the junction kept 9 bases outside the gene matches. The CDR3 extends over 15 amino acids. The CDR3 region has the DNA TGTGCCAGCAGCCCAAGACCGGGACAGAACAATGAGCAGTTCTTC. Its translation: CASSPRPGQNNEQFF.

The gene calls are TRBV14 and TRBJ2-3, with D unclear. The CDR3 loop spans 17 amino acids. The germline CDR1 and CDR2 sequences are SGHDN and FVKESK. The germline V and J ends were trimmed by 4 bases and 0 bases, with 17 bases remaining between them. The CDR3 here is CASSPRRTPDSTDTQYF. The CDR3 nucleotides read TGTGCCAGCAGCCCGAGGAGAACCCCTGATAGCACAGATACGCAGTATTTT.

The genes are TRBV6-6 and TRBJ2-7; 7 bases align to TRBD2. The CDR3 contains 15 residues. The ends lost 7 bases at V and 0 bases at J; junction bases unmatched: 9. Germline lookup yields CDR1 MNHNY and CDR2 SVGAGI (reference sequence). For the CDR3, the DNA is TGTGCCAGCACTGAGACGGGCGGGAGCTCCTACGAGCAGTACTTC. Translating it yields CASTETGGSSYEQYF.

The chain employs TRBV7-9 and TRBJ2-3, with D possibly TRBD2 on 6 matching bases. The CDR3 runs 17 residues. The V and J ends lost 3 bases and 0 bases respectively, with 16 bases between them. Germline V CDR1 and CDR2: SEHNR, FQNEAQ (reference sequence). Written as DNA, the CDR3 is TGTGCCAGCAGCTTCGAGGGAGGCGAGCGGAGCACAGATACGCAGTATTTT. Its translation is CASSFEGGERSTDTQYF.

The chain couples TRBV7-2 to TRBJ2-7; 7 bases are a match to TRBD2. CDR3 length: 16 amino acids. V shed 2 bases, J shed 3 bases, and the junction held 10 bases outside the gene matches. Germline V CDR1 and CDR2: SGHTA, FQGNSA. This CDR3 reads CASSLRTSATGYEQYF. DNA for the CDR3: TGTGCCAGCAGCTTACGCACTAGCGCGACGGGCTACGAGCAGTACTTC.

The rearrangement joins TRBV11-3 to TRBJ2-3; D gene unclear. The germline V gene encodes CDR1 SGHNT and CDR2 YENEEA. The V gene lost 1 base and the J gene lost 2 bases, with 13 bases spanning the gap. The CDR3 spans 16 residues. The CDR3, as DNA: TGTGCCAGCAGCTTAGGGGTCGGCCGGAACACAGATACGCAGTATTTT. Amino acids: CASSLGVGRNTDTQYF.

The J gene is TRBJ2-5, the V gene TRBV7-6; 7 nucleotides line up with TRBD1. The CDR3 loop spans 15 amino acids. V lost 5 bases, J lost 1 base, and 7 bases stayed unmatched. Per the germline V gene, CDR1 is SGHVS and CDR2 is FNYEAQ. CDR3 region: CASSGHRDSQETQYF. Written as DNA, the CDR3 is TGTGCCAGCAGCGGACACCGGGACAGCCAAGAGACCCAGTACTTC.